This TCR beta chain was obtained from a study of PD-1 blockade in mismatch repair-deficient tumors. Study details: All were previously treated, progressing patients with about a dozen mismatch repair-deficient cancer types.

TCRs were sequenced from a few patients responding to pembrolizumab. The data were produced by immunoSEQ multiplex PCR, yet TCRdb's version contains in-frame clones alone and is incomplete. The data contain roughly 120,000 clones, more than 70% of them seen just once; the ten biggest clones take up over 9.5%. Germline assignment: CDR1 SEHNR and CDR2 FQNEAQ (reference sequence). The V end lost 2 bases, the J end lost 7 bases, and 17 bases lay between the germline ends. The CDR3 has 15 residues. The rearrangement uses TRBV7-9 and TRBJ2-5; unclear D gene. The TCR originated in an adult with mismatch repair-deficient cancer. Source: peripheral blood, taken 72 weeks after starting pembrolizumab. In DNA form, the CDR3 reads TGTGCCAGCAGCTTACGTAGGGATGCCTTAGCGACCCAGTACTTC. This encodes CASSLRRDALATQYF. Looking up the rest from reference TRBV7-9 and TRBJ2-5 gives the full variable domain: DTGVSQNPRHKITKRGQNVTFRCDPISEHNRLYWYRQTLGQGPEFLTYFQNEAQLEKSRLLSDRFSAERPKGSFSTLEIQRTEQGDSAMYLCASSLRRDALATQYFGPGTRLLVL.